A selection of T cell receptor beta chains follows, all from one sample in a study of OX40 agonist ivuxolimab in advanced cancers. The data were produced by immunoSEQ multiplex PCR, yet TCRdb's version contains in-frame clones alone and is incomplete. Of 31,000 or so clones in the sample, about four fifths were seen once. The sequencing used CD4+ or CD8+ T cells sorted from blood, collected in a trial of the OX40 agonist ivuxolimab. The receptors were gathered from an adult with an advanced solid tumor such as melanoma, head and neck, liver or kidney cancer. The CDR3 runs from the conserved cysteine through the conserved F or W. A D gene is named only where the DNA matches it firmly. A row's size may be missing; if present it is once, few, many or a size class.

j_gene	abundance	d_gene	v_gene	CDR3nt	CDR3aa
TRBJ2-3	.	.	TRBV7-9	TGTGCCAGCAGCTTAGTTTCCCTCCTCACAGATACGCAGTATTTT	CASSLVSLLTDTQYF
TRBJ2-3	.	TRBD2	TRBV7-9	TGTGCCAGCAGCCCGCGAGGACTAGCGGGGCGCACAGATACGCAGTATTTT	CASSPRGLAGRTDTQYF
TRBJ2-2	.	.	TRBV5-5	TGTGCCAGCAGCTTGACTAGCTGGGAGCTGTTTTTT	CASSLTSWELFF
TRBJ1-3	.	.	TRBV6-5	TGTGCCAGCAGCCGAACAGGGTCTAGAAACACCATATATTTT	CASSRTGSRNTIYF
TRBJ2-1	.	TRBD2	TRBV6-1	TGTGCCAGCAGACCGGGACTAGCAGACAATGAGCAGTTCTTC	CASRPGLADNEQFF
TRBJ2-7	once	.	TRBV7-2	TGTGCCAGCAGCTCACAGGGAGGAGGGCAGTACTTC	CASSSQGGGQYF
TRBJ2-5	.	.	TRBV18	TGTGCCAGCTCACCACGCCCCCAAGAGACCCAGTACTTC	CASSPRPQETQYF
TRBJ2-1	once	TRBD2	TRBV30	TGTGCCTGGAGTGCTGCGGGACTAGCGGGGTCCAGGAGCTCCTACAATGAGCAGTTCTTC	CAWSAAGLAGSRSSYNEQFF
TRBJ2-2	.	.	TRBV6-5	TGTGCCAGCAGTTTGATTCGCGGGGAAAACACCGGGGAGCTGTTTTTT	CASSLIRGENTGELFF
TRBJ1-1	once	.	TRBV5-4	TGTGCCAGCGCTAGGGATACGGCAAGAGTGAACACTGAAGCTTTCTTT	CASARDTARVNTEAFF
TRBJ1-1	.	TRBD1	TRBV19	TGTGCCAGTAGTATACCAGGGGGCGCGCACACTGAAGCTTTCTTT	CASSIPGGAHTEAFF
TRBJ1-2	.	.	TRBV6-5	TGTGCCAGCAGTTACTCAGGGAGGGAGGATGGCTACACCTTC	CASSYSGREDGYTF
TRBJ2-3	.	.	TRBV7-8	TGTGCCAGCAGCCCCCACGGGGATACGCAGTATTTT	CASSPHGDTQYF
TRBJ2-7	.	.	TRBV27	TGTGCCAGCAGTTTTTCAGGGAGATACGAGCAGTACTTC	CASSFSGRYEQYF
TRBJ2-3	once	TRBD1	TRBV7-2	TGTGCCAGCAGTAGGGGGCACACAGATACGCAGTATTTT	CASSRGHTDTQYF
TRBJ2-6	.	TRBD2	TRBV4-1	TGCGCCAGCAGCCGGGAGGGATTCCCCATAAGTGCTGGGGCCAACGTCCTGACTTTC	CASSREGFPISAGANVLTF
TRBJ2-3	.	.	TRBV30	TGTGCCTGGAGCTCAGGGTGGACAGATACGCAGTATTTT	CAWSSGWTDTQYF
TRBJ2-7	once	.	TRBV6-5	TGTGCCAGCAGCGCTACTAGAGGCGAGCAGTACTTC	CASSATRGEQYF
TRBJ2-1	.	TRBD2	TRBV4-1	TGCGCCAGCAGCCCCGGACTAGCGGGAGGCCCCAATGAGCAGTTCTTC	CASSPGLAGGPNEQFF
TRBJ2-7	once	.	TRBV29-1	TGCAGCGTGACCGGGGGATACGAGCAGTACTTC	CSVTGGYEQYF